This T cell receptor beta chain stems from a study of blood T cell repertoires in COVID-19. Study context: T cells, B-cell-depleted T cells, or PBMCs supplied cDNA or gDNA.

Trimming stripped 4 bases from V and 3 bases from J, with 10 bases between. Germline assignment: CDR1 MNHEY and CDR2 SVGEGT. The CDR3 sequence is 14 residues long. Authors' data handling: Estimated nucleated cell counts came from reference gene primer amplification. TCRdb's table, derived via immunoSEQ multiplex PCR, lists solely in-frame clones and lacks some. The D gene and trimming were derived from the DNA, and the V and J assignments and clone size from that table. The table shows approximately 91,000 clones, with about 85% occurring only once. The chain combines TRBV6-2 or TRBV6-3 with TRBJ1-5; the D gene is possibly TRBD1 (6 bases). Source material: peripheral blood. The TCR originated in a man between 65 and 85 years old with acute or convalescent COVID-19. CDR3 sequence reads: CASSSRQDNQPQHF. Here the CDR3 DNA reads TGTGCCAGCAGTTCAAGACAGGACAATCAGCCCCAGCATTTT.